The entry that follows covers one TCR beta chain sequence. From RNA, the CDR3 regions of TCR beta chains were amplified and sequenced. HTBI-primed RT-PCR formed the first round, and a multiplex PCR formed the second. Each CDR3 protein is one row after TCRdb ran MiXCR on the multiplex PCR reads. The sample lists around 1.1 million distinct CDR3 sequences, 35% to 40% occurring once. The sample belongs to a study of Graves' ophthalmopathy and Graves' hyperthyroidism. Deletions cut 8 bases from V and 2 bases from J, with 16 bases between. The CDR3 is 14 residues long. Germline V CDR1 and CDR2: ENHRY, SYGVKD.

This sequence originates from an adult man with Graves' hyperthyroidism. The chain joins TRBV10-3 to TRBJ2-7; maybe TRBD1 (5 bases). Sample: peripheral blood or thyroid tissue (not recorded which). The CDR3 nucleotides are TGTGCCATCGGACCCCGAGCAGGGACCTACGAGCAGTACTTC. This translates into CAIGPRAGTYEQYF.